By share of the sample, the clone carrying this T cell receptor beta chain is medium-sized (0.01 to 0.1%). Antigen unknown. This CDR3 contains 15 residues. With 8 bases removed from V and 5 bases from J, the gap between germline ends came to 19 bases. Germline loops: CDR1 SGHTA, CDR2 FQGNSA. Time point reported: sample taken at primary tumor resection. Untreated early-stage non-small cell lung cancer patients, fewer than 85 in total, were the donors. The presence of a unique molecular identifier marked each TCR cDNA molecule. In TCRdb, the 5' RACE reads were re-called with MiXCR into one record per CDR3 protein. Found here are 20,000 to 30,000 distinct CDR3 sequences, roughly 8.6% of them singletons; the top ten hold 7.7%. The data are from a study of spatial heterogeneity in lung cancer. Findings of the study overall: One measure, the expanded intratumoral alpha and beta TCR count, tracked tumor mutation counts.

This specimen was lung tumor tissue, taken at surgery. The J gene is TRBJ2-1, the V gene TRBV7-2; D may be TRBD2 (6 bases). The receptor's source is a male donor with early-stage non-small cell lung cancer. Written as DNA, the CDR3 is TGTGCCAGCGGAACGGAGCGGGTTCGAAACAATGAGCAGTTCTTC. Protein sequence: CASGTERVRNNEQFF.